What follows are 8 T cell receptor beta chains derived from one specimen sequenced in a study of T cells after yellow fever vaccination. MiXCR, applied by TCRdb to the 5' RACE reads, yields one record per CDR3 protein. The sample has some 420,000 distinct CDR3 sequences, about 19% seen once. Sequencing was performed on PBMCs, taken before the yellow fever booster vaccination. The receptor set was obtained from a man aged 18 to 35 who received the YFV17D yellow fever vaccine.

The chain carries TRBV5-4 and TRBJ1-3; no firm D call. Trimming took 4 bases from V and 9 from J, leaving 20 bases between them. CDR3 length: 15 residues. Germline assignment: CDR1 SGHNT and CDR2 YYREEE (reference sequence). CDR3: CASSARTGHSGTIYF. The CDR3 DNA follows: TGTGCCAGCAGCGCAAGGACTGGCCACTCGGGCACCATATATTTT.

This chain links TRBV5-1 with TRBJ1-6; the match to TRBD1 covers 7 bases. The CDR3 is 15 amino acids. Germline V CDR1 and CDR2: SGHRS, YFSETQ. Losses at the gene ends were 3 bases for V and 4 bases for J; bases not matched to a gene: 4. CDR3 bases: TGCGCCAGCAGCTGGAGGGGACAGTATAATTCACCCCTCCACTTT. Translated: CASSWRGQYNSPLHF.

In nucleotides, the CDR3 is TGTGCCAGCAGCTTGGCCGGGGGACAGACGCGGCACACCATATATTTT. This encodes CASSLAGGQTRHTIYF. The V call is TRBV5-4, the J call TRBJ1-3; 7 bases line up with TRBD1. Germline CDR1 is SGHNT and CDR2 is YYREEE (reference sequence). Trimming removed 0 bases from V and 8 bases from J; junction bases left unmatched: 11. This CDR3 has 16 amino acids.

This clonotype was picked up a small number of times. Here the CDR3 reads CASSGRLAGAYNEQFF. CDR3 DNA sequence: TGTGCCAGCAGCGGGAGACTAGCGGGGGCTTACAATGAGCAGTTCTTC. The chain uses TRBV7-8 and TRBJ2-1; TRBD2 aligns across 12 bases. There are 16 residues in the CDR3. Trimming took 5 bases from V and 4 from J; bases not matched to a gene: 6. CDR1 is SGHVS and CDR2 is FQNEAQ in the germline V gene.

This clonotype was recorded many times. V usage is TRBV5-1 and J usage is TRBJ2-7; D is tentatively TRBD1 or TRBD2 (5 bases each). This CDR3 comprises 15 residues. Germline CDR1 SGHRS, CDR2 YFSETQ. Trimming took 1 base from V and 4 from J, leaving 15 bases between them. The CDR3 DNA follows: TGCGCCAGCAGCTTGTTCCCCGGGGCAGAGTACGAGCAGTACGTC. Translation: CASSLFPGAEYEQYV.

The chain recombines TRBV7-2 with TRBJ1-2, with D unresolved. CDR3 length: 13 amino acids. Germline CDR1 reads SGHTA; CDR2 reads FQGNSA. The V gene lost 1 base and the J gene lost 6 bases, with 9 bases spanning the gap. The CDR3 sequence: CASSLGLADGYTF. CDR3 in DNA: TGTGCCAGCAGCTTAGGACTAGCGGATGGCTACACCTTC.

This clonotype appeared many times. CDR3 DNA sequence: TGCGCCAGCAGCCAAGACGGGCGGGTAGCTTTCTTT. Its translation is CASSQDGRVAFF. The rearrangement links TRBV4-3 to TRBJ1-1, with unresolved D. The germline CDR1 and CDR2 sequences are LGHNA and YSLEER. The CDR3 sequence is 12 residues long. The germline V and J ends were trimmed by 0 bases and 10 bases, with 9 bases remaining between them.

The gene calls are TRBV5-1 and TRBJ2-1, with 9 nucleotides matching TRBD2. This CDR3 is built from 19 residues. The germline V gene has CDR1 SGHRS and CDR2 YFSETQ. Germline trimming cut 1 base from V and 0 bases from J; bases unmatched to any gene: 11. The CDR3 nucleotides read TGCGCCAGCAGCTTGCGCCGAGCGGGGGGACCGAGCTCCTACAATGAGCAGTTCTTC. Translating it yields CASSLRRAGGPSSYNEQFF.